One and the same sample provided the 32 T cell receptor beta chains below, sequenced in a study of T cell clones after liver transplantation. The protocol was immunoSEQ multiplex PCR, while the TCRdb copy is restricted to in-frame clones and leaves out a portion. The top ten clones hold approximately 2.9% of a sample with 93,000 or so clones, under 90% of them seen once. The sequencing used CD4+ T cells from blood, collected around 4 years after liver transplant. Source of these receptors: a human patient who received a liver transplant. Some T cells may be supplied by the graft donor.

This sequence joins TRBV7-9 and TRBJ2-7, with D possibly being TRBD2 (5 bases). This CDR3 region has 13 residues. CDR1 and CDR2 (germline): SEHNR, FQNEAQ (reference sequence). With 5 bases removed from V and 2 bases from J, the gap between germline ends came to 10 bases. CDR3 sequence: CASSPDGAYEQYF. For the CDR3, the DNA is TGTGCCAGCAGCCCAGACGGGGCCTACGAGCAGTACTTC.

V is TRBV7-6 and J is TRBJ2-5; D unclear. This CDR3 region has 13 residues. V was clipped by 4 bases and J by 3 bases, with 9 bases between them. Germline V gives CDR1 SGHVS, CDR2 FNYEAQ. This CDR3 is CASSWASKETQYF. CDR3 DNA: TGTGCCAGCAGCTGGGCCTCAAAAGAGACCCAGTACTTC.

The V gene is TRBV19, the J gene TRBJ2-1; D assignment may be TRBD1 or TRBD2 (7 bases each). With 4 bases removed from V and 8 bases from J, the gap between germline ends came to 27 bases. Germline CDR1 LNHDA, CDR2 SQIVND (reference sequence). The CDR3 contains 18 residues. The CDR3 here is CASSTSPRGGGIFHEQFF. CDR3 DNA: TGTGCCAGTAGTACAAGCCCCCGGGGAGGGGGCATTTTCCATGAGCAGTTCTTC.

This clone turned up a few times. This rearrangement joins TRBV7-2 to TRBJ1-6; D is unresolved. Germline V gives CDR1 SGHTA, CDR2 FQGNSA. The germline V and J ends were trimmed by 4 bases and 7 bases, with 11 bases remaining between them. There are 14 residues in the CDR3. The CDR3 nucleotides read TGTGCCAGCAGCTCAGACTGGATGAATTCACCCCTCCACTTT. This sequence encodes CASSSDWMNSPLHF. Based on the CDR3 plus reference TRBV7-2 and TRBJ1-6, the full variable domain is GAGVSQSPSNKVTEKGKDVELRCDPISGHTALYWYRQSLGQGLEFLIYFQGNSAPDKSGLPSDRFSAERTGGSVSTLTIQRTQQEDSAVYLCASSSDWMNSPLHFGNGTRLTVT.

This chain uses TRBV27 with TRBJ2-5; TRBD1 matches at 10 bases. The CDR3 is made up of 16 amino acids. From germline, CDR1 is MNHEY and CDR2 SMNVEV (reference sequence). Germline trimming cut 4 bases from V and 4 bases from J; bases unmatched to any gene: 9. The CDR3 nucleotides read TGTGCCAGCAGTTCCATGACAGGGGGCTTTGGAGAGACCCAGTACTTC. Its translation is CASSSMTGGFGETQYF.

This chain joins TRBV28 and TRBJ1-2; D call uncertain. Germline CDR1 and CDR2: MDHEN and SYDVKM. The CDR3 contains 14 residues. V was trimmed by 3 bases and J by 2 bases, leaving 10 bases between them. CDR3 DNA: TGTGCCAGCAGTTTGTTACAGAACAACTATGGCTACACCTTC. Amino acid sequence: CASSLLQNNYGYTF.

The chain joins TRBV12-5 to TRBJ2-2, with D possibly TRBD2 on 6 matching bases. This CDR3 spans 16 amino acids. V was trimmed by 0 bases and J by 5 bases, leaving 13 bases between them. CDR1 and CDR2 from the germline V gene are LGHNT and FRNRAP. CDR3 region: CASGLVRGTGTGELFF. CDR3 nucleotides: TGTGCTAGTGGTTTGGTACGCGGGACTGGAACCGGGGAGCTGTTTTTT.

The chain links TRBV28 to TRBJ1-1, with D unresolved. Germline V gene data show CDR1 as MDHEN and CDR2 as SYDVKM. CDR3 length equals 12 residues. V was clipped by 3 bases and J by 8 bases, with 10 bases between them. The CDR3 DNA reads TGTGCCAGCAGTTTGCGGGTTGGGGAAGCTTTCTTT. Translating gives CASSLRVGEAFF.

The chain couples TRBV9 to TRBJ1-1; D ambiguous. The CDR3 extends over 14 amino acids. Per germline, CDR1 SGDLS and CDR2 YYNGEE. The V gene lost 0 bases and the J gene lost 2 bases, with 8 bases spanning the gap. In nucleotides, the CDR3 is TGTGCCAGCAGCGTAGCTACAGCCAACACTGAAGCTTTCTTT. It codes for CASSVATANTEAFF.

This chain links TRBV7-8 with TRBJ1-1; a weak D match, TRBD1 (5 bases). Trimming stripped 5 bases from V and 11 bases from J, with 18 bases between. The CDR3 has 13 amino acids. The germline CDR1 and CDR2 sequences are SGHVS and FQNEAQ. The DNA of the CDR3 is TGTGCCAGCAGCGGAGACCGGGGGTTTGGGGCTTTCTTT. It translates to CASSGDRGFGAFF.

J is TRBJ2-2 and V is TRBV18; no reliable D call. The V and J ends lost 5 bases and 1 base respectively, with 8 bases between them. The CDR3 extends over 14 amino acids. Germline values: CDR1 KGHSH, CDR2 LQKENI. The CDR3 DNA follows: TGTGCCAGCTCAATCCGGCAGAACACCGGGGAGCTGTTTTTT. As protein: CASSIRQNTGELFF.

This sequence joins TRBV5-1 and TRBJ2-3; perhaps D is TRBD1 or TRBD2 (5 bases each). Trimming shortened V by 2 bases and J by 8 bases, and 18 bases separated the two germline ends. This CDR3 is 15 amino acids long. CDR1 is SGHRS, CDR2 YFSETQ, per germline. The CDR3 DNA follows: TGCGCCAGCAGCTTTATTCGGACCGGGACGAGTACGCAGTATTTT. Its translation: CASSFIRTGTSTQYF.

The CDR3 DNA sequence: TGTGCCAGCAGCGCGACTCAGGCAGGGGCGGCGCGAGGAGCGGAAGCTTTCTTT. Residues: CASSATQAGAARGAEAFF. The chain couples TRBV9 to TRBJ1-1, with D possibly TRBD1 on 6 matching bases. The CDR3 consists of 18 residues. Looked up from germline, CDR1 is SGDLS and CDR2 is YYNGEE. V lost 3 bases and J lost 8, with 29 bases in between.

The V gene is TRBV11-2, the J gene TRBJ2-1; 7 bases line up with TRBD2. CDR3 size: 16 residues. V was pared by 8 bases and J by 1 base, with 11 bases of the junction left unmatched. CDR1 is SGHAT and CDR2 is FQNNGV in the germline V gene. The CDR3 DNA reads TGTGCCAGCCGGGGGGACGGGATAGGATCCTACAATGAGCAGTTCTTC. This codes for CASRGDGIGSYNEQFF. The whole variable domain, filled in from reference TRBV11-2 and TRBJ2-1, reads EAGVAQSPRYKIIEKRQSVAFWCNPISGHATLYWYQQILGQGPKLLIQFQNNGVVDDSQLPKDRFSAERLKGVDSTLKIQPAKLEDSAVYLCASRGDGIGSYNEQFFGPGTRLTVL.

This sequence joins TRBV18 and TRBJ2-1; weak D call: TRBD2 (6 bases). Germline V lookup: CDR1 KGHSH, CDR2 LQKENI. Trimming took off 2 bases at V and 7 bases at J, with 9 bases between the two ends. The CDR3 has 13 residues. CDR3 DNA sequence: TGTGCCAGCTCACCAAGAGGGAGGAATGAGCAGTTCTTC. Translating gives CASSPRGRNEQFF. The variable domain in full, completed from reference TRBV18 and TRBJ2-1, reads NAGVMQNPRHLVRRRGQEARLRCSPMKGHSHVYWYRQLPEEGLKFMVYLQKENIIDESGMPKERFSAEFPKEGPSILRIQQVVRGDSAAYFCASSPRGRNEQFFGPGTRLTVL.

The table lists this clone with a few counts. The rearrangement uses TRBV29-1 and TRBJ2-5, with a tentative D call TRBD1 (5 bases). V was trimmed by 6 bases and J by 2 bases, leaving 13 bases between them. The CDR3 is 13 residues long. Germline CDR1 reads SQVTM; CDR2 reads ANQGSEA. The CDR3 DNA is TGCAGCGTCGATAGAGGACAACAAGAGACCCAGTACTTC. Protein: CSVDRGQQETQYF.

The chain combines TRBV19 with TRBJ1-5; tentative D call: TRBD1 (6 bases). V lost 5 bases and J lost 6, with 20 bases in between. The CDR3 sequence is 16 residues long. Germline assignment: CDR1 LNHDA and CDR2 SQIVND (reference sequence). The CDR3 sequence: CASSHLGGAQGQPQHF. DNA for the CDR3: TGTGCCAGTAGTCACCTCGGGGGGGCTCAGGGTCAGCCCCAGCATTTT.

The chain recombines TRBV7-6 with TRBJ2-1, with D possibly TRBD1 on 6 matching bases. This CDR3 contains 16 residues. Germline CDR1 reads SGHVS; CDR2 reads FNYEAQ. With 1 base removed from V and 8 bases from J, the gap between germline ends came to 18 bases. In DNA form, the CDR3 reads TGTGCCAGCAGCTTAGTTAGGGCCCCACGGACAGATGAGCAGTTCTTC. Its protein product is CASSLVRAPRTDEQFF.

This chain's CDR3 is CASSETQAYEQYF. CDR3 in DNA: TGTGCCAGCAGTGAAACCCAGGCATACGAGCAGTACTTC. J is TRBJ2-7 and V is TRBV2; D not resolved. V lost 2 bases to trimming and J lost 4 bases, with 9 bases between them. The V gene's germline CDR1 is SNHLY and CDR2 FYNNEI. The CDR3 consists of 13 residues.

The chain couples TRBV28 to TRBJ2-7, with TRBD1 identical over 8 bases. CDR3 length: 15 amino acids. V shed 1 base, J shed 6 bases, and the junction held 8 bases outside the gene matches. In germline, CDR1 is MDHEN, CDR2 SYDVKM. DNA of the CDR3: TGTGCCAGCAGTTTATTGGACAGGGACGTCCTCGAGCAGTACTTC. Translation gives CASSLLDRDVLEQYF.

This chain connects TRBV30 to TRBJ2-5, with 14 bases lining up with TRBD2. Trimming took 2 bases from V and 1 from J; bases not matched to a gene: 12. Germline CDR1 is GTSNPN and CDR2 is SVGIG (reference sequence). This CDR3 has 19 residues. The CDR3 sequence is CAWSYGLAGGWYFQETQYF. The DNA of the CDR3 is TGTGCCTGGAGTTACGGACTAGCGGGAGGTTGGTACTTCCAAGAGACCCAGTACTTC. Full variable domain (missing parts from reference TRBV30 and TRBJ2-5): SQTIHQWPATLVQPVGSPLSLECTVEGTSNPNLYWYRQAAGRGLQLLFYSVGIGQISSEVPQNLSASRPQDRQFILSSKKLLLSDSGFYLCAWSYGLAGGWYFQETQYFGPGTRLLVL.

This sequence joins TRBV5-4 and TRBJ2-1; D possibly corresponds to TRBD2 (6 bases). The CDR3 has 15 residues. The V gene's germline CDR1 is SGHNT and CDR2 YYREEE (reference sequence). The ends were cut back, 1 base at V and 6 bases at J, with 14 bases in the middle. CDR3 coding DNA: TGTGCCAGCAGCTTGTACGGGAGAGGAGGCAATGAGCAGTTCTTC. Amino acid sequence: CASSLYGRGGNEQFF.

This sequence joins TRBV21-1 and TRBJ2-1; the table gives TRBD2 as D, unverified against the DNA. TRBV21-1 counts as a pseudogene. The CDR3 contains 17 residues. This chain's CDR3 is CASSNPIQTTTYNEQFF. The CDR3 coding sequence is TGTGCCAGCAGCAACCCCATACAGACTACCACCTACAATGAGCAGTTCTTC.

This clone has just one count. The J gene is TRBJ1-4, the V gene TRBV2; no clear D gene. Per germline, CDR1 SNHLY and CDR2 FYNNEI. The CDR3 has 12 residues. V was clipped by 11 bases and J by 4 bases, with 11 bases between them. For the CDR3, the DNA is TGTGCCGGTAGGAGAGATAATGAAAAACTGTTTTTT. Protein product: CAGRRDNEKLFF. The full variable domain, in which reference TRBV2 and TRBJ1-4 provide the parts outside the CDR3, is EPEVTQTPSHQVTQMGQEVILRCVPISNHLYFYWYRQILGQKVEFLVSFYNNEISEKSEIFDDQFSVERPDGSNFTLKIRSTKLEDSAMYFCAGRRDNEKLFFGSGTQLSVL.

The chain joins TRBV4-2 to TRBJ2-1; the match to TRBD2 covers 12 bases. The CDR3 extends over 15 amino acids. From germline, CDR1 is LGHNA and CDR2 YNFKEQ. V lost 4 bases to trimming and J lost 9 bases; unmatched junction nucleotides: 7. CDR3 region: CASSLSSGGAGEQFF. The DNA of the CDR3 is TGTGCCAGCAGCCTTTCTAGCGGGGGGGCCGGTGAGCAGTTCTTC.

V is TRBV19 and J is TRBJ2-7, with D perhaps TRBD1 (5 bases). The ends were cut back, 3 bases at V and 3 bases at J, with 12 bases in the middle. The CDR3 has 14 amino acids. Germline CDR1 reads LNHDA; CDR2 reads SQIVND (reference sequence). CDR3 sequence reads: CASSIQDTHYEQYF. The DNA for the CDR3 is TGTGCCAGTAGTATTCAGGACACCCACTACGAGCAGTACTTC.

This clone was observed once. The chain's CDR3 is CASSVGGNTIYF. Here the CDR3 DNA reads TGTGCCAGCAGCGTAGGGGGAAACACCATATATTTT. V usage is TRBV9 and J usage is TRBJ1-3; the D is unclear. The V and J ends lost 0 bases and 4 bases respectively, with 2 bases between them. CDR3 size: 12 residues. The germline CDR1 and CDR2 sequences are SGDLS and YYNGEE.

This clone was detected a few times. The chain carries TRBV7-3 and TRBJ2-3; 7 bases line up with TRBD1. Losses at the gene ends were 4 bases for V and 6 bases for J; bases not matched to a gene: 1. The CDR3 extends over 12 amino acids. Germline-derived CDR1 and CDR2 are SGHTA and FQGTGA. CDR3 nucleotides: TGTGCCAGCAGCTGGGGACAGGATACGCAGTATTTT. Protein sequence: CASSWGQDTQYF. Combining the CDR3 with reference TRBV7-3 and TRBJ2-3 gives the whole variable domain GAGVSQTPSNKVTEKGKYVELRCDPISGHTALYWYRQSLGQGPEFLIYFQGTGAADDSGLPNDRFFAVRPEGSVSTLKIQRTERGDSAVYLCASSWGQDTQYFGPGTRLTVL.

The chain uses TRBV6-5 and TRBJ2-1, with D possibly being TRBD2 (6 bases). CDR1 is MNHEY, CDR2 SVGAGI, per germline. Between the trimmed V and J ends, which lost 8 bases and 2 bases, there was a span of 13 bases. This CDR3 has 14 amino acids. The CDR3 sequence: CASSLRGPYNEQFF. CDR3 DNA: TGTGCCAGCTCCTTGCGGGGTCCCTACAATGAGCAGTTCTTC.

V is TRBV7-8 and J is TRBJ2-2; D uncertain. This CDR3 contains 16 residues. The germline gives CDR1 SGHVS, CDR2 FQNEAQ. The V end was cut by 3 bases, the J end by 0 bases, with 11 bases between. In DNA form, the CDR3 reads TGTGCCAGCAGCTTTTCCGGGTCACCGAACACCGGGGAGCTGTTTTTT. This codes for CASSFSGSPNTGELFF.

This sequence joins TRBV6-6 and TRBJ2-5; no clear D gene. The V gene's germline CDR1 is MNHNY and CDR2 SVGAGI (reference sequence). Trimming pared 6 bases from V and 0 bases from J, leaving 14 bases between. The CDR3 loop spans 15 amino acids. The CDR3 protein is CASRRVAPDQETQYF. For the CDR3, the DNA is TGTGCCAGCAGAAGAGTTGCGCCTGACCAAGAGACCCAGTACTTC.

To note about this clone: The sample has other DNA sequences that encode this CDR3 too. The CDR3 is CASSLGHMNTEAFF. CDR3 DNA sequence: TGTGCCAGCAGCCTAGGACATATGAACACTGAAGCTTTCTTT. V usage is TRBV7-9 and J usage is TRBJ1-1; tentatively, D is TRBD1 (5 bases). V was pared by 5 bases and J by 0 bases, with 10 bases between. Germline V CDR1 and CDR2: SEHNR, FQNEAQ (reference sequence). The CDR3 has 14 residues.